This is a list of T cell receptor beta chains from one sample in a study of blood T cell repertoires in COVID-19. TCRdb's table, derived via immunoSEQ multiplex PCR, lists solely in-frame clones and lacks some. The table has tens of thousands of clones, roughly 87% seen once. The sample was peripheral blood. These receptors originate from a man aged 45-65 years with active COVID-19. Both conserved end residues are part of each CDR3. Fields, in order: clone size, J gene, V gene, D gene, CDR3 protein, CDR3 DNA. The D gene is left open where the match is weak. Clone size is not always given. Where it is, it says once, few, many or a class for expanded clones.

>once|TRBJ2-5|TRBV12-5|TRBD2
CASGSGSTSGGETQYF
TGTGCTAGTGGTTCCGGCTCAACTAGCGGGGGGGAGACCCAGTACTTC
>.|TRBJ1-2|TRBV6-6|.
CASSYTRDAYGYTF
TGTGCCAGCAGTTACACGAGGGATGCCTATGGCTACACCTTC
>few|TRBJ2-5|TRBV24-1|TRBD2
CATSTSGTQETQYF
TGTGCCACCAGTACTAGCGGGACTCAAGAGACCCAGTACTTC
>.|TRBJ2-5|TRBV12-3/TRBV12-4|TRBD1
CASSTTGTVEYF
TGTGCCAGCAGTACCACCGGGACAGTGGAGTACTTC
>.|TRBJ2-1|TRBV7-3|TRBD1
CASRRTGEGEQFF
TGTGCCAGCAGACGGACAGGGGAAGGTGAGCAGTTCTTC
>.|TRBJ1-1|TRBV10-3|.
CAIRTGRAPEAFF
TGTGCCATCAGAACGGGCAGGGCCCCTGAAGCTTTCTTT
>.|TRBJ1-5|TRBV24-1|TRBD1
CATSDSRTGGQPQHF
TGTGCCACCAGTGACTCTCGGACAGGGGGTCAGCCCCAGCATTTT
>.|TRBJ2-2|TRBV5-4|TRBD2
CASSVGLAGGPGTGELFF
TGTGCCAGCAGCGTGGGTCTAGCGGGGGGGCCGGGCACCGGGGAGCTGTTTTTT
>.|TRBJ2-1|TRBV24-1|.
CATSDPSAGHNNEQFF
TGTGCCACCAGTGATCCCTCGGCGGGTCATAACAATGAGCAGTTCTTC
>.|TRBJ2-7|TRBV2|.
CATGESPYEQYF
TGTGCTACGGGGGAGTCCCCCTACGAGCAGTACTTC
>.|TRBJ2-5|TRBV6-1|TRBD2
CASSERASGGRETQYF
TGTGCCAGCAGTGAACGGGCTAGCGGGGGCAGAGAGACCCAGTACTTC
>.|TRBJ2-3|TRBV7-3|TRBD1
CASSLPGQGITDTQYF
TGTGCCAGCAGCTTGCCGGGACAGGGAATCACAGATACGCAGTATTTT
>.|TRBJ1-6|TRBV10-3|TRBD1
CAIKGQGYNSPLHF
TGTGCCATCAAGGGACAGGGATATAATTCACCCCTCCACTTT
>.|TRBJ2-3|TRBV9|.
CASSVAMGPDTQYF
TGTGCCAGCAGCGTAGCGATGGGGCCAGATACGCAGTATTTT
>.|TRBJ2-7|TRBV18|TRBD2
CASSPSGGSYEQYF
TGTGCCAGCTCACCTAGCGGGGGCTCCTACGAGCAGTACTTC
>.|TRBJ1-6|TRBV13|.
CASSLVGGAGLNSPLHF
TGTGCCAGCAGCCTCGTTGGGGGGGCTGGATTAAATTCACCCCTCCACTTT
>once|TRBJ1-1|TRBV19|.
CASKQGRNTEAFF
TGTGCCAGTAAGCAGGGCAGGAACACTGAAGCTTTCTTT
>.|TRBJ2-1|TRBV6-1|TRBD1
CASSEDRGLEQFF
TGTGCCAGCAGTGAGGACAGGGGGCTTGAGCAGTTCTTC
>.|TRBJ2-7|TRBV6-2/TRBV6-3|.
CASSYGRVPSYEQYF
TGTGCCAGCAGTTACGGGCGCGTCCCCTCCTACGAGCAGTACTTC
>.|TRBJ1-2|TRBV7-9|.
CASSLQGGRNYGYTF
TGTGCCAGCAGCTTACAGGGCGGCCGAAACTATGGCTACACCTTC
>.|TRBJ2-3|TRBV25-1|.
CASSDKRTFTDTQYF
TGTGCCAGCAGTGACAAGAGGACTTTCACAGATACGCAGTATTTT
>.|TRBJ2-5|TRBV29-1|TRBD2
CSVEDTSGLQETQYF
TGCAGCGTTGAAGATACTAGCGGGCTGCAAGAGACCCAGTACTTC
>few|TRBJ2-7|TRBV5-1|.
CASSLTGNPYEQYF
TGCGCCAGCAGCTTGACAGGGAATCCCTACGAGCAGTACTTC
>.|TRBJ2-2|TRBV5-1|.
CASSLASRATGELFF
TGCGCCAGCAGCTTGGCATCCAGGGCGACCGGGGAGCTGTTTTTT
>.|TRBJ2-1|TRBV2|.
CASSTPPGMEYNEQFF
TGTGCCAGCAGTACCCCCCCGGGAATGGAGTACAATGAGCAGTTCTTC
>.|TRBJ1-5|TRBV6-2/TRBV6-3|.
CASSYSRGGYSNQPQHF
TGTGCCAGCAGTTACTCGAGGGGGGGTTATAGCAATCAGCCCCAGCATTTT
>.|TRBJ2-7|TRBV11-2|.
CASSLWTAWEQYF
TGTGCCAGCAGCTTGTGGACAGCCTGGGAGCAGTACTTC
>.|TRBJ2-1|TRBV5-5|.
CASSLYLLSYNEQFF
TGTGCCAGCAGCTTGTATCTACTCTCCTACAATGAGCAGTTCTTC
>.|TRBJ1-2|TRBV19|TRBD1
CASSIDTGQLYGYTF
TGTGCCAGTAGTATAGACACGGGACAGCTCTATGGCTACACCTTC
>once|TRBJ2-1|TRBV11-3|TRBD2
CASRPGGPYNEQFF
TGTGCCTCTCGCCCGGGGGGGCCTTACAATGAGCAGTTCTTC
>.|TRBJ2-5|TRBV5-1|TRBD1
CASGRQGAFGETQYF
TGCGCCAGCGGTAGGCAGGGGGCATTTGGAGAGACCCAGTACTTC
>.|TRBJ1-1|TRBV6-2/TRBV6-3|TRBD1
CASSDLTGQGAFF
TGTGCCAGCAGTGACCTTACGGGACAGGGCGCTTTCTTT
>.|TRBJ2-7|TRBV7-9|.
CASSHRGGVTGLGEQYF
TGTGCCAGCAGCCACCGGGGGGGGGTGACAGGGCTTGGGGAGCAGTACTTC